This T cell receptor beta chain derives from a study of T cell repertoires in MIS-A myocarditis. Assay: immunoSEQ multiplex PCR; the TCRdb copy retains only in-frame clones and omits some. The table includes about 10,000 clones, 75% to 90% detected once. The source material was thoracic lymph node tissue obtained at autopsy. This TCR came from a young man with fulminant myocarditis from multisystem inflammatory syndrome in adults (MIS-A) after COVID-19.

CDR3 region: CASSLRQNYGYTF. The CDR3 nucleotides are TGTGCCAGCAGTTTGCGGCAGAACTATGGCTACACCTTC. The chain joins TRBV12-3 or TRBV12-4 to TRBJ1-2; the D is unclear. Trimming shortened V by 3 bases and J by 2 bases, and 7 bases separated the two germline ends. The CDR3 is made up of 13 amino acids.